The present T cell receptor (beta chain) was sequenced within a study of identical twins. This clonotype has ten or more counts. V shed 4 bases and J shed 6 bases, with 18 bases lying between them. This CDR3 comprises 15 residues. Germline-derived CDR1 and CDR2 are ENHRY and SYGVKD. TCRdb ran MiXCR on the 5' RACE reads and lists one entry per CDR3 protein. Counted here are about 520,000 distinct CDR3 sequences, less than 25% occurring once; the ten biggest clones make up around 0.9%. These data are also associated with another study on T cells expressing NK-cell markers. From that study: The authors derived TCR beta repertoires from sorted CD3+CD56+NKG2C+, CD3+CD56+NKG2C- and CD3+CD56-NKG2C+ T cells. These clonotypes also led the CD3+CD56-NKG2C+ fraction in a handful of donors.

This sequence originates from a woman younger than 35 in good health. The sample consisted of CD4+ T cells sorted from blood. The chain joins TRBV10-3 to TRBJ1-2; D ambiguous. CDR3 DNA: TGTGCCATCAGTGCGGAGACAAAGCAAATCCATGGCTACACCTTC. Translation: CAISAETKQIHGYTF.